The 18 T cell receptor beta chains below all came from one sample that was sequenced in a study of early T cells in non-severe SARS-CoV-2 infection. TCRdb fed the 5' RACE reads into MiXCR, producing one record per CDR3 protein. Altogether about 64,000 distinct CDR3 sequences are present, around 12% being singletons, with the ten largest covering around 1.5%. The sequences come from whole blood, collected at baseline. These receptors originate from an adult who was a healthcare worker with PCR-confirmed SARS-CoV-2 infection or an uninfected control (not recorded which).

V is TRBV20-1 and J is TRBJ2-7; 8 positions match TRBD1. CDR1 and CDR2 from the germline V gene are DFQATT and SNEGSKA (reference sequence). V was clipped by 3 bases and J by 3 bases; unmatched bases: 4. The CDR3 extends over 13 amino acids. CDR3 coding DNA: TGCAGTGCTAGGGGGACAGGAGACTACGAGCAGTACTTC. This translates into CSARGTGDYEQYF.

V is TRBV6-2 or TRBV6-3 and J is TRBJ2-1; D possibly corresponds to TRBD1 (6 bases). In germline, CDR1 is MNHEY, CDR2 SVGEGT. The CDR3 has 15 residues. Trimming took 5 bases from V and 5 from J, leaving 16 bases between them. CDR3 loop: CASSHRVRIDNEQFF. Here the CDR3 DNA reads TGTGCCAGCAGTCACAGGGTCCGGATAGACAATGAGCAGTTCTTC.

This clonotype showed up many times. The chain uses TRBV6-2 or TRBV6-3 and TRBJ2-2; 10 nucleotides match TRBD1. The V and J ends lost 7 bases and 4 bases, in that order; junction bases with no gene match: 12. Germline loops: CDR1 MNHEY, CDR2 SVGEGT. The CDR3 covers 17 residues. The CDR3: CASITAGQGFVTGELFF. CDR3 bases: TGTGCCAGCATCACGGCGGGACAGGGGTTCGTCACCGGGGAGCTGTTTTTT.

This clonotype was counted only a few times. The chain's CDR3 is CASTTTAYGYTF. The CDR3 nucleotides read TGTGCCAGTACCACGACAGCGTATGGCTACACCTTC. The V and J genes are TRBV19 and TRBJ1-2; perhaps TRBD1 as D (5 bases). Germline V gene sequence: CDR1 LNHDA, CDR2 SQIVND (reference sequence). V lost 7 bases and J lost 5, with 11 bases in between. The CDR3 contains 12 residues.

V is TRBV29-1 and J is TRBJ2-1, with 15 bases that match TRBD2. V was clipped by 6 bases and J by 9 bases; unmatched bases: 6. CDR1 and CDR2 from the germline V gene are SQVTM and ANQGSEA. This CDR3 has 14 amino acids. This chain's CDR3 is CSVEGLAGGGEQFF. CDR3 nucleotides: TGCAGCGTAGAGGGACTAGCGGGAGGAGGTGAGCAGTTCTTC.

This clonotype was seen many times. V is TRBV24-1 and J is TRBJ1-5; no reliable D call. Per germline, CDR1 KGHDR and CDR2 SFDVKD. V was clipped by 5 bases and J by 1 base, with 8 bases between them. The CDR3 has 14 amino acids. DNA for the CDR3: TGTGCCACCAGTGTTCCCGGGAGCAATCAGCCCCAGCATTTT. Translated: CATSVPGSNQPQHF.

In this sample, this clonotype turned up a few times. J is TRBJ2-2 and V is TRBV11-2; D not resolved. The CDR3 has 16 amino acids. Germline-derived CDR1 and CDR2 are SGHAT and FQNNGV. The V gene lost 2 bases and the J gene lost 6 bases, with 16 bases spanning the gap. This CDR3 is CASSLRGERVSGELFF. CDR3 nucleotide sequence: TGTGCCAGCAGCTTAAGAGGAGAGAGAGTCTCCGGGGAGCTGTTTTTT.

This chain joins TRBV11-2 and TRBJ1-2; D is unresolved. V was cut by 3 bases and J by 2 bases, with 4 bases left in between. This CDR3 has 12 amino acids. Germline lookup yields CDR1 SGHAT and CDR2 FQNNGV. This chain's CDR3 is CASSFNNYGYTF. The DNA of the CDR3 is TGTGCCAGCAGCTTCAACAACTATGGCTACACCTTC.

V gene TRBV2 combines with J gene TRBJ2-7; D may be TRBD1 (6 bases). The ends were cut back, 4 bases at V and 5 bases at J, with 15 bases in the middle. The CDR3 sequence is 14 residues long. The germline gives CDR1 SNHLY, CDR2 FYNNEI. The CDR3 region has the DNA TGTGCCAGCAGTGTACAGGGCGGATCAGACGAGCAGTACTTC. Its translation: CASSVQGGSDEQYF.

This clonotype was detected only a few times. The chain carries TRBV29-1 and TRBJ2-2; D is ambiguous. Trimming removed 4 bases at V and 2 bases at J, with 8 bases between. From germline, CDR1 is SQVTM and CDR2 ANQGSEA. The CDR3 runs 13 residues. The CDR3 loop is CSVVLENTGELFF. CDR3 in DNA: TGCAGCGTTGTGCTAGAAAACACCGGGGAGCTGTTTTTT.

This clonotype was picked up a small number of times. The chain couples TRBV5-5 to TRBJ1-2, with 9 positions matching TRBD1. The CDR3 length is 16 residues. Germline V CDR1 and CDR2: SGHKS, YYEKEE (reference sequence). V was clipped by 1 base and J by 6 bases; unmatched bases: 10. The CDR3 loop is CASSLSVWDRANGYTF. The CDR3 DNA is TGTGCCAGCAGCTTGAGCGTCTGGGACAGGGCTAATGGCTACACCTTC.

This clonotype has more than one count but fewer than ten. This chain links TRBV7-7 with TRBJ1-1; D ambiguous. CDR1 and CDR2 (germline): SSHAT, FNYEAQ (reference sequence). The germline V and J ends were trimmed by 2 bases and 1 base, with 5 bases remaining between them. The CDR3 loop spans 13 amino acids. As DNA, the CDR3 is TGTGCCAGCAGCTTAAGGGAGAACACTGAAGCTTTCTTT. Translated: CASSLRENTEAFF.

This rearrangement joins TRBV7-2 to TRBJ2-3, with a possible D match to TRBD1 (6 bases). CDR1 SGHTA and CDR2 FQGNSA come from the germline V gene. This CDR3 spans 13 amino acids. V was clipped by 5 bases and J by 6 bases, with 12 bases between them. The CDR3 spells CASSQQGMDTQYF. In DNA form, the CDR3 reads TGTGCCAGCAGCCAACAGGGAATGGATACGCAGTATTTT.

This clonotype was recorded a few times. This chain uses TRBV6-5 with TRBJ2-1; 14 nucleotides line up with TRBD2. V shed 6 bases and J 7 bases; nucleotides not matched to a gene: 8. Germline CDR1 reads MNHEY; CDR2 reads SVGAGI. The length of the CDR3 is 16 residues. CDR3 loop: CASSRGLAGASNEQFF. As DNA, the CDR3 is TGTGCCAGCAGCAGGGGACTAGCGGGAGCGAGTAATGAGCAGTTCTTC.

This chain links TRBV7-9 with TRBJ1-2; 7 bases map to TRBD1. Per the germline V gene, CDR1 is SEHNR and CDR2 is FQNEAQ (reference sequence). After removal of 4 bases from V and 4 bases from J, the junction contained 6 bases not matched to a gene. The CDR3 has 14 residues. The CDR3 is CASSSLDRIYGYTF. Here the CDR3 DNA reads TGTGCCAGCAGCTCTCTGGACAGGATCTATGGCTACACCTTC.

The chain employs TRBV6-6 and TRBJ1-2; D gene uncertain. Germline V gene lookup returns CDR1 MNHNY and CDR2 SVGAGI (reference sequence). This CDR3 has 14 residues. V was cut by 2 bases and J by 3 bases, with 10 bases left in between. CDR3 protein: CASSYGDGHYGYTF. CDR3 nucleotide sequence: TGTGCCAGCAGTTACGGCGACGGACACTATGGCTACACCTTC.

This clonotype was counted many times. V gene TRBV7-6 combines with J gene TRBJ2-3; 7 positions agree with TRBD1. V gave up 3 bases and J gave up 0 bases; unmatched junction bases: 3. This CDR3 is built from 15 residues. The germline V gene has CDR1 SGHVS and CDR2 FNYEAQ. CDR3 bases: TGTGCCAGCAGCTTGCAACAGGGGAGCACAGATACGCAGTATTTT. Amino acid sequence: CASSLQQGSTDTQYF.

This clonotype was detected only a few times. The chain employs TRBV29-1 and TRBJ1-1, with 7 bases identical to TRBD1. Trimming removed 4 bases from V and 6 bases from J; junction bases left unmatched: 5. The CDR3 is 12 residues long. From germline, CDR1 is SQVTM and CDR2 ANQGSEA. The CDR3: CSVGQGGPEAFF. Written as DNA, the CDR3 is TGCAGCGTTGGGCAGGGGGGCCCTGAAGCTTTCTTT.